The rows below give T cell receptor beta chains drawn from one sample of a study of early stage breast cancer tumors. Sequenced by immunoSEQ multiplex PCR; TCRdb stores in-frame clones only, minus some. There are 69,000 or so clones in the sample; 75% to 90% occur only once, and about 4.5% lies in the top ten. The sequencing input was blood. The receptors derive from a person in their 40s with breast cancer. Each CDR3 is given with its conserved first and last residue. The D gene is left open where the match is weak. Only some rows state a clone size, as once, few, many or a class for expanded clones.

abundance	d_gene	len	j_gene	v_gene	CDR3nt	CDR3aa
.	TRBD2	13	TRBJ2-5	TRBV6-5	TGTGCCAGCAGTTACGGGGGAGGGGAGACCCAGTACTTC	CASSYGGGETQYF
.	.	15	TRBJ2-5	TRBV5-1	TGCGCCAGCAGCCCTGGGACAACCAGAGCCGAGACCCAGTACTTC	CASSPGTTRAETQYF
.	.	16	TRBJ1-1	TRBV7-2	TGTGCCAGCAGCTTCCAAGAGACGCTTCTTCGGACTGAAGCTTTCTTT	CASSFQETLLRTEAFF
few	.	14	TRBJ2-5	TRBV5-1	TGCGCCAGCAGCTTGGGACAGGCCGAAGAGACCCAGTACTTC	CASSLGQAEETQYF
.	TRBD2	14	TRBJ2-7	TRBV5-1	TGCGCCAGCAGGATTAGCGGGACGTCCTACGAGCAGTACTTC	CASRISGTSYEQYF
.	.	15	TRBJ1-1	TRBV7-4	TGTGCCAGCAGCTTAGAAAGCCGCATGAACACTGAAGCTTTCTTT	CASSLESRMNTEAFF
.	TRBD1	13	TRBJ1-2	TRBV29-1	TGCAGCTTTCACACAGGGGGGAACTATGGCTACACCTTC	CSFHTGGNYGYTF
.	.	15	TRBJ2-3	TRBV6-5	TGTGCCAGCAGTTACGGGGGCGCAACTGGAGATACGCAGTATTTT	CASSYGGATGDTQYF
.	TRBD2	14	TRBJ2-1	TRBV7-3	TGTGCCAGCGGACTAGCGGGAGCAAGAAATGAGCAGTTCTTC	CASGLAGARNEQFF
.	.	17	TRBJ1-5	TRBV19	TGTGCCAGTACCTCCCCCCACCCAGGAGGTGGCAATCAGCCCCAGCATTTT	CASTSPHPGGGNQPQHF
.	.	19	TRBJ2-6	TRBV19	TGTGCCAGTAAGGCCCTGATGTCAGGGGGAGGCTCTGGGGCCAACGTCCTGACTTTC	CASKALMSGGGSGANVLTF
few	TRBD1	15	TRBJ1-2	TRBV19	TGTGCCAGTAGTACCGGACAGGGGGTTAACTATGGCTACACCTTC	CASSTGQGVNYGYTF
.	TRBD2	15	TRBJ2-1	TRBV6-5	TGTGCCAGCAGTTCGGGACTAGGTTCCTACAATGAGCAGTTCTTC	CASSSGLGSYNEQFF